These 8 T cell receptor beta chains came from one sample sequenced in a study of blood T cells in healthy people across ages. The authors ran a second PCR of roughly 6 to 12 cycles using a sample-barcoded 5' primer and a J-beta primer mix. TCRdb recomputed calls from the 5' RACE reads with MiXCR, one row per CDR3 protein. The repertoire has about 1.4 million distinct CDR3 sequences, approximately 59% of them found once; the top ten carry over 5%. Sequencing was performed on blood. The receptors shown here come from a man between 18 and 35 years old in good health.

The CDR3 sequence: CASSYDGGQMYNEQFF. As DNA, the CDR3 is TGTGCCAGCAGTTACGACGGGGGTCAGATGTACAATGAGCAGTTCTTC. The V call is TRBV6-2 or TRBV6-3, the J call TRBJ2-1; possible D gene TRBD2, 6 bases. CDR1 is MNHEY, CDR2 SVGEGT, per germline. CDR3 length: 16 residues. The V gene lost 2 bases and the J gene lost 4 bases, with 15 bases spanning the gap.

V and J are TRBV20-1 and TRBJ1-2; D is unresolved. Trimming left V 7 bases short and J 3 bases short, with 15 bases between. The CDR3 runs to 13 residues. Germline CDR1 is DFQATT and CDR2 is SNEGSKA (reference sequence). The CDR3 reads CSVPDLFHYGYTF. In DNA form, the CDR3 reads TGCAGTGTCCCCGACCTTTTCCACTATGGCTACACCTTC.

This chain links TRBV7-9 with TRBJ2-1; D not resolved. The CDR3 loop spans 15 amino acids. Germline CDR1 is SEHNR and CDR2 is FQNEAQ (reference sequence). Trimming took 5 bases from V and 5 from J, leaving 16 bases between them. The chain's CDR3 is CASSPNQPVDNEQFF. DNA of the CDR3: TGTGCCAGCAGCCCCAACCAACCTGTGGACAATGAGCAGTTCTTC.

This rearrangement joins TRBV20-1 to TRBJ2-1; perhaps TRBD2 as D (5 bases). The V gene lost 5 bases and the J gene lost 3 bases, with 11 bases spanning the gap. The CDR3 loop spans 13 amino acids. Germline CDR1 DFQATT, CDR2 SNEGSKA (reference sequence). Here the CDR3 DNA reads TGCAGTGCTCCCTGGAGCGGCTACAATGAGCAGTTCTTC. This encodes CSAPWSGYNEQFF.

This CDR3 reads CASSPHSGRPPNEQFF. For the CDR3, the DNA is TGCGCCAGCAGCCCCCATAGCGGGCGGCCCCCCAATGAGCAGTTCTTC. The J gene is TRBJ2-1, the V gene TRBV4-1; TRBD2 aligns across 7 bases. The CDR3 contains 16 residues. In germline, CDR1 is MGHRA, CDR2 YSYEKL. J was trimmed by 6 bases and V by 4 bases; bases with no gene match: 12.

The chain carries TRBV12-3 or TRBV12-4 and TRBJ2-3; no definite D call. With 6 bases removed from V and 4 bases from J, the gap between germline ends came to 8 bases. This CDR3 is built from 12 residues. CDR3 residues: CASSVQPDTQYF. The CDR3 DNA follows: TGTGCCAGCAGCGTCCAGCCAGATACGCAGTATTTT.

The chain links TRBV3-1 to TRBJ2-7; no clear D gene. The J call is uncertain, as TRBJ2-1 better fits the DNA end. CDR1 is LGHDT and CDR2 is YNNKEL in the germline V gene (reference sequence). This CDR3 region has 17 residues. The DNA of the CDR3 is TGTGCCAGCACTCTCGGCTTATTAGTTTCGAGCTACAATGAGCAGTTCTTC. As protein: CASTLGLLVSSYNEQFF.

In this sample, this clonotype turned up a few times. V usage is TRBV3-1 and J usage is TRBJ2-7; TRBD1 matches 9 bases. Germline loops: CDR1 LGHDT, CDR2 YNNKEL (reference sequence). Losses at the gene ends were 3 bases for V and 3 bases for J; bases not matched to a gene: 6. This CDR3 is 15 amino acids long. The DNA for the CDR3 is TGTGCCAGCAGCCACCCCGGGACAGGGAGCTACGAGCAGTACTTC. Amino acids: CASSHPGTGSYEQYF.